This TCR beta chain was documented in a study of T cells in Graves' hyperthyroidism and ophthalmopathy. On the study more broadly: At initial diagnosis, before any treatment had begun, peripheral blood was obtained.

Broader study findings: Most expanded thyroid clonotypes above 0.001 also appeared in blood.

CDR3 size: 15 residues. The germline V gene has CDR1 SNHLY and CDR2 FYNNEI. V lost 5 bases to trimming and J lost 5 bases; unmatched junction nucleotides: 7. On this clonotype itself: The target antigen is unknown.

Researchers took RNA transcripts and amplified the TCR beta CDR3 regions from them. The HTBI primer set served for first-round RT-PCR of the TCR CDR3. MiXCR was run by TCRdb on the multiplex PCR reads, yielding one entry per CDR3 protein. The table has 600,000 to 650,000 distinct CDR3 sequences, around 15% seen once. The receptor's source is a woman under 40 with Graves' hyperthyroidism. The chain carries TRBV2 and TRBJ2-5, with 11 nucleotides matching TRBD2. What was sequenced was blood. CDR3 loop: CASSPLAGGEETQYF. The CDR3 bases are TGTGCCAGCAGTCCCCTAGCGGGAGGAGAGGAGACCCAGTACTTC.